This TCR beta chain is from a study of OX40 agonist ivuxolimab in advanced cancers. For the study at large: Patients were treated with ivuxolimab, an agonistic anti-OX40 (CD134) antibody. A mean age of around 60 years, range roughly 23 to 85, was recorded, and 70% to 85% were male. Study-level results: Antigens targeted by the expanded peripheral T cells were not determined.

Points on this clone: Its matching antigen is unknown.

Method: immunoSEQ multiplex PCR; TCRdb's copy keeps in-frame clones and lacks some. The table includes tens of thousands of clones, 65% to 90% detected once. The V segment lost 7 bases and the J segment 4 bases; nucleotides outside the gene matches: 11. The CDR3 runs 15 residues. Per the germline V gene, CDR1 is LNHDA and CDR2 is SQIVND (reference sequence). The starting material was CD4+ or CD8+ T cells sorted from blood, obtained in a trial of the OX40 agonist ivuxolimab. The chain carries TRBV19 and TRBJ2-7; 9 nucleotides match TRBD2. The TCR originated in an adult with an advanced solid tumor such as melanoma, head and neck, liver or kidney cancer. The CDR3 loop reads CASTNGAAGGYEQYF. Written as DNA, the CDR3 is TGTGCCAGTACAAATGGGGCAGCGGGGGGTTACGAGCAGTACTTC.